The clone carrying this T cell receptor beta chain was picked up a small number of times. Its specificity is not known. These data come from a study of response to subunit inactivated influenza vaccine. Study conclusions and caveats: Each seasonal influenza vaccination, the authors suggested, recruits few new T cells.

TCRdb redid the calling of the RT-PCR reads with MiXCR, one entry per CDR3 protein. The sample yields 450,000 to 500,000 distinct CDR3 sequences, about a tenth seen once. This CDR3 is 13 amino acids long. V lost 5 bases, J lost 7 bases, and 15 bases lay in between. From germline, CDR1 is SGHTA and CDR2 FQGTGA. Sequenced here: PBMCs from blood, sampled roughly 6 weeks after vaccination. This sequence was found in a man aged 50 to 60 who received an inactivated influenza vaccine. The gene calls are TRBV7-3 and TRBJ2-7; TRBD1 or TRBD2 may be the D gene (6 bases each). This chain's CDR3 is CASSPQTGREQYF. The CDR3 DNA reads as TGTGCCAGCAGCCCCCAAACAGGGAGGGAGCAGTACTTC.